This T cell receptor beta chain is from a study of long-term antiretroviral therapy in people with HIV (dated by TCRdb to the early 2020s). With regard to the full study: The earliest samples were collected roughly a decade before the 2015 WHO recommendation for immediate ART, at a time when ART was usually postponed until CD4 counts fell. A retrospective serial study tested whether ART initiation and durable HIV suppression were associated with changes in peripheral blood TRB repertoire composition and diversity. A total of 150 to 200 cryopreserved PBMC samples were contributed to the cohort by 30 adults with confirmed HIV infection, with samples collected serially over a mean of approximately six years (range 1-12). Among the 25 to 30 participants with HIV, about a dozen were female. Test extractions of a monoclonal T-cell line alongside about 30 polyclonal samples showed no cross-contamination during QIAcube processing.

Per the germline V gene (reference sequence), SGHKS is the CDR1 and YYEKEE is the CDR2. The CDR3 measures 14 amino acids from cysteine to phenylalanine. Just the 42-base CDR3 DNA is kept, in frame starting at base 1. V is reduced by 1 base and J by 3 bases, leaving a spacing of 10 bases between them. Inclusion was restricted to participants for whom at least one PBMC sample before ART initiation and at least two post-ART samples were available. All participants with HIV were treated in the United States of America. Before DNA extraction, cryopreserved samples containing about 0.9-11 million PBMC were thawed and washed. At the time of the earliest PBMC sample, participants with HIV were aged between roughly 20 and 54 years. PBMC samples were contributed by each participant from 1-4 timepoints before ART initiation and 2-8 timepoints after ART initiation, with a median of 7 samples. Serial HIV viral load, CD4+ T-cell count, ART history and demographic data were obtained for every participant. A Qiagen kit on a QIAcube was used to extract genomic DNA from unsorted PBMC, with samples processed in batches of 12.

Summary of the overall study and its limitations: Samples dated from about 2004 to 2018, and the ART regimens used may be less effective than current ones. Unsorted PBMC were profiled instead of sorted CD4+ and CD8+ T cells because pre-ART samples had limited cell numbers. Limited PBMC availability meant only the TCR beta chain was sequenced, without alpha chain pairing. No data were available on ART adherence, viral resistance or therapy changes, limiting inferences about post-ART repertoire changes. A significant increase in TRB diversity was found to be associated with ART initiation, although TRB diversity was observed to remain significantly below that of transplant donor controls even after long-term ART. At every time point, the repertoire was dominated by expanded TRB clones first identified before ART initiation, although this dominance fluctuated and, in many PLHIV, declined after ART. CDR3 length ranges in HIV repertoires were narrower than in controls, and network structure suggested an antigen-experienced repertoire with only a slight naive shift after ART.

The immunoSEQ hsTCRB v3.0 assay was used at survey level resolution for TRB variable region sequencing. A depth of roughly 35,000-55,000 T-cell genomes per sample was targeted for TRB sequencing. An Illumina MiSeq with a v3 150-cycle kit was used to sequence the pooled TRB libraries. As for how the authors treated the data: Repertoire analysis was performed in R inside a reproducible Nextflow workflow that covered QC, data transformation and analysis. LymphoSeq2, an R package for AIRR-Seq data exploration, was used to implement custom analyses. A few samples that yielded fewer than 5000 total TRB sequences were excluded, so that fewer than 250 HIV repertoires were analyzed. Among the approximately 200 retained HIV repertoires, 55 to 65 were collected before ART initiation and 120 to 140 were collected after ART initiation. Repertoires were downsampled to 5000 TRB nucleotide sequences, and summary statistics were averaged over 100 downsampling iterations. Only TRB sequences with CDR3 regions of at least seven amino acids were retained for analysis. Diversity was measured with a Shannon entropy-derived clonality score and the Gini coefficient. In the repertoire networks, any two of the top 5000 CDR3 amino acid sequences were linked whenever the two sequences differed by an edit distance of one. For TRB CDR3 amino acid sequences, antigen specificity groups and MHC restriction were predicted with GLIPH2. CDR3 amino acid sequences were matched against VDJdb and McPAS-TCR to flag known CMV, EBV, HIV or tissue antigen associations. Pre-ART, post-ART and control groups were compared with Wilcoxon signed-rank tests and Holm-Bonferroni correction. TCRdb mirrors the immuneACCESS table, restricted to in-frame sequences. Some clones are absent from its copies; in checked studies, under half trace to an unresolved V gene, and the reason for the others is unknown. V, J and clone size are those of that table, while D and trimming were read from the DNA. A total of 8,500 to 14,000 clones appear in this sample, around 89% of them only once. About 20% of the sample goes to the ten largest clones.

In the case of this clone: Its antigen is not yet known. Base qualities are missing; no much larger clone stands one base away.

The sequence came from a woman between 40 and 55 years old with HIV. Sample: unsorted PBMCs, taken 0.2 years before starting antiretroviral therapy. Recombination linked TRBV5-5 to TRBJ1-1; TRBD1 might be the D gene, on 6 matching bases. The nucleotide sequence is given as TGTGCCAGCAGCTTGACAGGGACCTACACTGAAGCTTTCTTT. It encodes CASSLTGTYTEAFF.